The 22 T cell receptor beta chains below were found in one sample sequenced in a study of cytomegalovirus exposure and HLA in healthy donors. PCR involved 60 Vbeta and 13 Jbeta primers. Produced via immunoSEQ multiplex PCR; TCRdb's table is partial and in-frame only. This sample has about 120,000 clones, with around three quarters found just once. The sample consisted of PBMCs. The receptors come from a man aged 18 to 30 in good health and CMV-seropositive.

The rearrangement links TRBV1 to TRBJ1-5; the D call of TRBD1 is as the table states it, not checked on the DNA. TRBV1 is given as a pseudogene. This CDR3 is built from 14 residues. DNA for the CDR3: TGCACCAGCAGCCGCGGACAGGGGATGCAGCCCCAGCATTTT. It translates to CTSSRGQGMQPQHF.

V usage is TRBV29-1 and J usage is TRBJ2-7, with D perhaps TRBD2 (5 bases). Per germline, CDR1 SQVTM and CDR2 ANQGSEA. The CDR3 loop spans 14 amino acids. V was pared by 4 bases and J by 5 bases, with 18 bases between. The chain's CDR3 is CSVGAGASVHEQYF. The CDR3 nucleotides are TGCAGCGTTGGTGCGGGCGCTTCCGTCCACGAGCAGTACTTC.

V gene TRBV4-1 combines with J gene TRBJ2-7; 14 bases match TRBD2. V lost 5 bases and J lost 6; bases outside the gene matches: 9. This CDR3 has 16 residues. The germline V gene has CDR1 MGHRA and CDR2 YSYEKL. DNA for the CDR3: TGCGCCAGCAGCTCTCAACGACTAGCGGGAGGGGGCGAGCAGTACTTC. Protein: CASSSQRLAGGGEQYF.

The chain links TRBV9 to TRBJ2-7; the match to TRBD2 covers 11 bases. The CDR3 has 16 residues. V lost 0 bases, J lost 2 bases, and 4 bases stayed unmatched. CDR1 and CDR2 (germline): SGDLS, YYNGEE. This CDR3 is CASSVGASGGTYEQYF. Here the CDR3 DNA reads TGTGCCAGCAGCGTAGGGGCTAGCGGGGGGACCTACGAGCAGTACTTC.

CDR3 nucleotides: TGTGCCAGCAGCCCAAGTAACGGTGGGAGAGGCTACACCTTC. This gives the protein CASSPSNGGRGYTF. The chain couples TRBV9 to TRBJ1-2; D unresolved. Germline V gene data show CDR1 as SGDLS and CDR2 as YYNGEE. The CDR3 runs to 14 residues. Trimming pared 4 bases from V and 8 bases from J, leaving 18 bases between.

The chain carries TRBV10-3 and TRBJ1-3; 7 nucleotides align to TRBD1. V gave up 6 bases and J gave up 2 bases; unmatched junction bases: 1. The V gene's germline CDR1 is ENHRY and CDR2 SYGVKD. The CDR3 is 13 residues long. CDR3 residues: CAIRGTAGNTIYF. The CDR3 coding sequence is TGTGCCATCAGAGGGACAGCTGGAAACACCATATATTTT.

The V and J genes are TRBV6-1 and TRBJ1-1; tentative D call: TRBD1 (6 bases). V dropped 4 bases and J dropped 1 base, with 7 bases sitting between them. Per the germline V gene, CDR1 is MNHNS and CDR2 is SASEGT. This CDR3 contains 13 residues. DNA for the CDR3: TGTGCCAGCAGTGCCAGGGGGAACACTGAAGCTTTCTTT. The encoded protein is CASSARGNTEAFF.

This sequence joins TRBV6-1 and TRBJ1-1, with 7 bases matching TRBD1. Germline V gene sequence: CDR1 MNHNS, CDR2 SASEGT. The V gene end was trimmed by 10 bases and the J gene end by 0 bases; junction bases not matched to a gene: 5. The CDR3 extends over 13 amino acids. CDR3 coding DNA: TGTGCCACCGAAGGGGGCTTGAACACTGAAGCTTTCTTT. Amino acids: CATEGGLNTEAFF.

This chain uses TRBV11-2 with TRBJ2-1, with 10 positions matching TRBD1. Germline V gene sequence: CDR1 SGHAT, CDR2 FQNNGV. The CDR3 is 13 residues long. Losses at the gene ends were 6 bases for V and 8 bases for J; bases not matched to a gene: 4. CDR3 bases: TGTGCCAGCAGGACAGGGGGCGGTTATGAGCAGTTCTTC. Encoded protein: CASRTGGGYEQFF.

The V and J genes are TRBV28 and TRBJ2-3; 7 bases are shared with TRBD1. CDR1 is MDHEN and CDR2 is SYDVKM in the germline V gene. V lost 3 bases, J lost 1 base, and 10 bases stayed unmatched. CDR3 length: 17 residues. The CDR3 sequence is CASSFWSSGTGTDTQYF. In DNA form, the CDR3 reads TGTGCCAGCAGTTTTTGGTCCTCCGGGACAGGCACAGATACGCAGTATTTT.

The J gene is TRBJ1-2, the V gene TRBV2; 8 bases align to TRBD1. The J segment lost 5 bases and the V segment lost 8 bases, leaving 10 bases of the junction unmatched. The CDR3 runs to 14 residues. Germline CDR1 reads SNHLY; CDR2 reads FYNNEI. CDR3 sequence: CASETRDRRYGYTF. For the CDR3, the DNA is TGTGCCAGCGAAACCAGGGACAGGAGATATGGCTACACCTTC.

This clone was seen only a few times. CDR3 nucleotides: TGTGCCAGCAGCGGGGAGCTGAACACTGAAGCTTTCTTT. It codes for CASSGELNTEAFF. The V and J genes are TRBV21-1 and TRBJ1-1. TRBV21-1 represents a pseudogene. This CDR3 is 13 amino acids long.

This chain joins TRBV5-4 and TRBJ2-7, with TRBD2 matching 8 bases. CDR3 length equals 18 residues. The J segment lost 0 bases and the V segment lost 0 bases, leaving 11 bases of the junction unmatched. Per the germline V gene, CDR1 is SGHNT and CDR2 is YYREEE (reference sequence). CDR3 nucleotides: TGTGCCAGCAGCTTGGCAGGGGTGCGGGGGGCCTTCTCCTACGAGCAGTACTTC. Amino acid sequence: CASSLAGVRGAFSYEQYF.

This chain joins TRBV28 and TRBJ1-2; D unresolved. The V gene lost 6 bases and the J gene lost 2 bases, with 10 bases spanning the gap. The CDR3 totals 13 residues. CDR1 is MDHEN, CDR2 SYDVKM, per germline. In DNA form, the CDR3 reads TGTGCCAGCAGGGACTCCCTGAACTATGGCTACACCTTC. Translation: CASRDSLNYGYTF.

CDR3 protein: CASKRGGGANVLTF. DNA of the CDR3: TGTGCCAGCAAGCGGGGGGGCGGGGCCAACGTCCTGACTTTC. This sequence joins TRBV6-5 and TRBJ2-6; 10 bases are shared with TRBD2. The CDR3 loop spans 14 amino acids. Germline-derived CDR1 and CDR2 are MNHEY and SVGAGI. The V gene end was trimmed by 7 bases and the J gene end by 4 bases; junction bases not matched to a gene: 1.

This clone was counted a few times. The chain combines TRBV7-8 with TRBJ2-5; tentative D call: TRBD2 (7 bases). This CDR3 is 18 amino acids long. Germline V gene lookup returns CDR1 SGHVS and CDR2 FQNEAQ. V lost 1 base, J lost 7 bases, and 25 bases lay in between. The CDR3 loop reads CASSLGVEGGSSRGTQYF. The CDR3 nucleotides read TGTGCCAGCAGCTTAGGAGTTGAAGGCGGGAGTTCCAGGGGGACCCAGTACTTC.

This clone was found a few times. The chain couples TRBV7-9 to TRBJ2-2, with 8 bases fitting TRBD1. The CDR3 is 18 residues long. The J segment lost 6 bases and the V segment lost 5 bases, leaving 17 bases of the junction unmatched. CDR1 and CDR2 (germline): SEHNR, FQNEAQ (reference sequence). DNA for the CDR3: TGTGCCAGCAGCCCGGAACAGGGGGTGATAGGCAACGCCGGGGAGCTGTTTTTT. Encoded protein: CASSPEQGVIGNAGELFF. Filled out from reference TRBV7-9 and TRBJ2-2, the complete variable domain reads DTGVSQNPRHKITKRGQNVTFRCDPISEHNRLYWYRQTLGQGPEFLTYFQNEAQLEKSRLLSDRFSAERPKGSFSTLEIQRTEQGDSAMYLCASSPEQGVIGNAGELFFGEGSRLTVL.

The CDR3 nucleotides read TGTGCCAGCAGCCTGACTAGCGGGCCCTACAATGAGCAGTTCTTC. Protein product: CASSLTSGPYNEQFF. J is TRBJ2-1 and V is TRBV5-4; 10 nucleotides agree with TRBD2. V gave up 4 bases and J gave up 2 bases; unmatched junction bases: 3. Germline loops: CDR1 SGHNT, CDR2 YYREEE (reference sequence). This CDR3 is 15 amino acids long.

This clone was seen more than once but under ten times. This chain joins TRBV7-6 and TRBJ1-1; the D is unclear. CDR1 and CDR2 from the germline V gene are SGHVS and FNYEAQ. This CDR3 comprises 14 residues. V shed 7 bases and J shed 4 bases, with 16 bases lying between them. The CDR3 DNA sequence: TGTGCCAGCATCCCCTCCGGTGCCGTCACTGAAGCTTTCTTT. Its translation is CASIPSGAVTEAFF.

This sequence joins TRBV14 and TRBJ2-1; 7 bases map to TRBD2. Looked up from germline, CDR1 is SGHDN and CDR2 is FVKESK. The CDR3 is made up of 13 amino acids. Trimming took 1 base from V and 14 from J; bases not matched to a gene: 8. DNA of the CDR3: TGTGCCAGCAGCCAAGCGGGAGGCCGGACGAAGTTCTTC. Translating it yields CASSQAGGRTKFF.

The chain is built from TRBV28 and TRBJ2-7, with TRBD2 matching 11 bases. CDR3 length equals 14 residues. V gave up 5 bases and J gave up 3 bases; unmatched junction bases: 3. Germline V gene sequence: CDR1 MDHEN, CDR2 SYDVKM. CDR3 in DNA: TGTGCCAGCAGTGGGACTAGCGGATTCTACGAGCAGTACTTC. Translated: CASSGTSGFYEQYF. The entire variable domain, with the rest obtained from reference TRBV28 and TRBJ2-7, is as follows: DVKVTQSSRYLVKRTGEKVFLECVQDMDHENMFWYRQDPGLGLRLIYFSYDVKMKEKGDIPEGYSVSREKKERFSLILESASTNQTSMYLCASSGTSGFYEQYFGPGTRLTVT.

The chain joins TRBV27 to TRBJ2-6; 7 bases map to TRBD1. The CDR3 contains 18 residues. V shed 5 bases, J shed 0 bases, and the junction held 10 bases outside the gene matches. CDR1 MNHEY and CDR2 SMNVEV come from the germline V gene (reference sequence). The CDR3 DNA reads TGTGCCAGCAGTCCGCGCCGACAGGGTGTCTCTGGGGCCAACGTCCTGACTTTC. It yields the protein CASSPRRQGVSGANVLTF. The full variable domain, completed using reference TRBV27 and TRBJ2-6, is EAQVTQNPRYLITVTGKKLTVTCSQNMNHEYMSWYRQDPGLGLRQIYYSMNVEVTDKGDVPEGYKVSRKEKRNFPLILESPSPNQTSLYFCASSPRRQGVSGANVLTFGAGSRLTVL.